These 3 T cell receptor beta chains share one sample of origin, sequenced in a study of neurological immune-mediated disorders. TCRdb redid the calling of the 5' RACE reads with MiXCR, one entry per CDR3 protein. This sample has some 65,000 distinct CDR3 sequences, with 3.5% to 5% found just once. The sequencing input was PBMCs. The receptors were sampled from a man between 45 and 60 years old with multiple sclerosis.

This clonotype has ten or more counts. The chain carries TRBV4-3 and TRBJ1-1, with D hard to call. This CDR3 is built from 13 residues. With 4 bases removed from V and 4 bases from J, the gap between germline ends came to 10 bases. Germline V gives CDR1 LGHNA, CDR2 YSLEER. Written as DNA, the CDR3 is TGCGCCAGCAGCCTGCGGGTTAGCACTGAAGCTTTCTTT. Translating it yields CASSLRVSTEAFF.

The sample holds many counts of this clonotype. CDR3 region: CATSRVMADTDGYTF. CDR3 coding DNA: TGTGCCACCAGCAGAGTTATGGCTGATACTGACGGCTACACCTTC. This chain links TRBV15 with TRBJ1-2; no definite D call. Germline loops: CDR1 LNHNV, CDR2 YYDKDF (reference sequence). The ends were cut back, 1 base at V and 8 bases at J, with 17 bases in the middle. The CDR3 totals 15 residues.

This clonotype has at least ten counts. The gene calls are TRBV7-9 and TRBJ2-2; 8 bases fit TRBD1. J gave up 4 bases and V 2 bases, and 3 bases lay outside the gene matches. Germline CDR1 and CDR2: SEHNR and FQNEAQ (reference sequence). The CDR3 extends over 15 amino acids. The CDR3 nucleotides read TGTGCCAGCAGCTTACAGGGGGCAGGCACCGGGGAGCTGTTTTTT. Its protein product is CASSLQGAGTGELFF. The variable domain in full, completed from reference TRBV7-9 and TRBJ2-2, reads DTGVSQNPRHKITKRGQNVTFRCDPISEHNRLYWYRQTLGQGPEFLTYFQNEAQLEKSRLLSDRFSAERPKGSFSTLEIQRTEQGDSAMYLCASSLQGAGTGELFFGEGSRLTVL.